A selection of T cell receptor beta chains follows, all from one sample in a study of vaccination effects on CD4 cells after COVID-19. Assay used: immunoSEQ multiplex PCR; TCRdb lists only in-frame clones, some missing. The table includes tens of thousands of clones, about 73% detected once. No antigen has been assigned to these receptors. Sequenced here: CD4+ T cells from PBMCs cultured without peptide, sampled before COVID-19 vaccination. The receptors stem from a human donor who received a COVID-19 vaccine. CDR3s include the opening cysteine and the closing phenylalanine or tryptophan. Fields, in order: J gene, clone size, V gene, D gene, CDR3 DNA, CDR3 protein. D genes are given only for firm matches. Size tells how often a clone was seen (once, few, many) or the class of an expanded clone, and some rows leave it out.

>TRBJ1-6|NA|TRBV2|NA
TGTGCCAGCAGTGTGGACAGCAATAATTCACCCCTCCACTTT
CASSVDSNNSPLHF
>TRBJ1-2|NA|TRBV15|TRBD1
TGTGCCACCTGGGAAGGGGACAGGGTGAACTATGGCTACACCTTC
CATWEGDRVNYGYTF
>TRBJ1-3|NA|TRBV18|NA
TGTGCCAGCTCACCAGGAGGCGGTTTGGGAAACACCATATATTTT
CASSPGGGLGNTIYF
>TRBJ1-2|NA|TRBV7-2|NA
TGTGCCAGCAGCACCTGGACAGACTATGGCTACACCTTC
CASSTWTDYGYTF
>TRBJ2-7|NA|TRBV25-1|NA
TGTGCCAGCAGTGAATCCACCTACGAGCAGTACTTC
CASSESTYEQYF
>TRBJ1-1|NA|TRBV19|NA
TGTGCCAGCCAGAGAATCTTGAACACTGAAGCTTTCTTT
CASQRILNTEAFF
>TRBJ2-3|once|TRBV12-5|TRBD1
TGTGCTAGTGGTTTGGTACGTCCCCCGGGACAGGGAAGATGGGTTAGCACAGATACGCAGTATTTT
CASGLVRPPGQGRWVSTDTQYF
>TRBJ1-2|NA|TRBV5-1|NA
TGCGCCAGCAGCTTCGATCTCAACCTAGGCTACACCTTC
CASSFDLNLGYTF
>TRBJ2-7|NA|TRBV28|NA
TGTGCCAGCAGTTCTCCTACAGCTTTCTCCTACGAGCAGTACTTC
CASSSPTAFSYEQYF
>TRBJ2-1|NA|TRBV12-3/TRBV12-4|TRBD2
TGTGCCAGCAGTTTATCAGCGGGACCCGGGCAGTTCTTC
CASSLSAGPGQFF
>TRBJ1-2|NA|TRBV2|TRBD1
TGTGCCAGCAGCTCCGGGACAGGAGTTGGTGGCTACACCTTC
CASSSGTGVGGYTF
>TRBJ2-3|NA|TRBV5-4|NA
TGTGCCAGCAGCCCCCAACCGGGAAGCACAGATACGCAGTATTTT
CASSPQPGSTDTQYF
>TRBJ2-7|NA|TRBV3-1/TRBV3-2|TRBD2
TGTGCCAGCAGCCAAGCTCGACTAGCAGCCTACGAGCAGTACTTC
CASSQARLAAYEQYF
>TRBJ2-7|NA|TRBV6-5|TRBD1
TGTGCCAGCAGTCCGGGACAGAGGACTGCCGAGCAGTACTTC
CASSPGQRTAEQYF
>TRBJ2-2|NA|TRBV6-4|NA
TGTGCCAGCAGTGACAACCCTACAGCCTCGACAGGCCCTTCGAACACCGGGGAGCTGTTTTTT
CASSDNPTASTGPSNTGELFF
>TRBJ1-4|NA|TRBV10-2|NA
TGCGCCACCAAAGTTGGGGAAAAACTGTTTTTT
CATKVGEKLFF
>TRBJ1-2|NA|TRBV4-1|NA
TGCGCCAGCAGCCAAGATCAGAGGAGCCAGGGGAGTCTCTATGGCTACACCTTC
CASSQDQRSQGSLYGYTF
>TRBJ1-2|NA|TRBV30|NA
TGTGCCTGGAGATCCCTCCCTGGGGTTAACTATGGCTACACCTTC
CAWRSLPGVNYGYTF
>TRBJ2-7|NA|TRBV5-1|TRBD1
TGCGCCAGCAGCGCCCTCCAGGGGGCACGCGAGCAGTACTTC
CASSALQGAREQYF
>TRBJ2-5|once|TRBV18|TRBD1
TGTGCCAGCTCACGGGGACAGAAAGAGACCCAGTACTTC
CASSRGQKETQYF
>TRBJ1-3|NA|TRBV7-9|TRBD1
TGTGCCAGCAGCTTAGGGGACAGGCGGTACTCTGGAAACACCATATATTTT
CASSLGDRRYSGNTIYF
>TRBJ2-7|NA|TRBV7-3|TRBD1
TGTGCCAGCAGCCAAGGGACAGGGGTCGAGCAGTACTTC
CASSQGTGVEQYF
>TRBJ1-5|NA|TRBV5-1|NA
TGCGCCAGCAGCCAAAATAGCAATCAGCCCCAGCATTTT
CASSQNSNQPQHF
>TRBJ2-1|NA|TRBV2|NA
TGTGCCAGCAGACTTAGACAGGAGCTGAGGGGCGGTGAGCAGTTCTTC
CASRLRQELRGGEQFF
>TRBJ1-2|NA|TRBV18|NA
TGTGCCAGCTCACCTGCGGAAGGCGGGATCTATGGCTACACCTTC
CASSPAEGGIYGYTF
>TRBJ1-3|NA|TRBV19|TRBD1
TGTGCCAGTAGGCGGGACAGGAGCTCTGGAAACACCATATATTTT
CASRRDRSSGNTIYF
>TRBJ1-2|NA|TRBV28|NA
TGTGCCAGCAGGGCCGGATGGGGACTTGGCTACACCTTC
CASRAGWGLGYTF
>TRBJ2-5|NA|TRBV3-1/TRBV3-2|TRBD2
TGTGCCAGCAGCCAAGATGTGGCTAGCGGGTACCAAGAGACCCAGTACTTC
CASSQDVASGYQETQYF
>TRBJ2-7|NA|TRBV10-3|NA
TGTGCCATCAGTGAGTCCGGTGTTAGAGAGCAGTACTTC
CAISESGVREQYF
>TRBJ2-3|once|TRBV2|NA
TGTGCCAGCATATCCGGTACTAGCACAGATACGCAGTATTTT
CASISGTSTDTQYF
>TRBJ1-2|few|TRBV7-9|NA
TGTGCCAGCAGCTTTTCGGCCAAACGTGAGGACTATGGCTACACCTTC
CASSFSAKREDYGYTF
>TRBJ2-7|once|TRBV3-1/TRBV3-2|NA
TGTGCCAGCAGCCAAGATCGGCAGGAACCCTACGAGCAGTACTTC
CASSQDRQEPYEQYF
>TRBJ2-1|once|TRBV28|TRBD2
TGTGCCAGCAGTTTACCCCTTCTAGCGGGAGTGTCCAATGAGCAGTTCTTC
CASSLPLLAGVSNEQFF
>TRBJ2-1|NA|TRBV18|NA
TGTGCCAGCTCACCCCGAAATGAGCAGTTCTTC
CASSPRNEQFF
>TRBJ1-2|few|TRBV6-2/TRBV6-3|NA
TGTGCCAGCAGTTACTCGCTTCGGACTGACCGTTTCTATGGCTACACCTTC
CASSYSLRTDRFYGYTF
>TRBJ2-7|NA|TRBV7-9|TRBD1
TGTGCCAGCAGCTTAATCTGGACAGGGGGGACCTACGAGCAGTACTTC
CASSLIWTGGTYEQYF
>TRBJ1-1|NA|TRBV20-1|NA
TGCAGTGCTAATGAAGCTTTCTTT
CSANEAFF
>TRBJ2-2|once|TRBV3-1/TRBV3-2|TRBD2
TGTGCCAGCAGCCGGCGGGGGGCCGGGGAGCTGTTTTTT
CASSRRGAGELFF
>TRBJ1-2|NA|TRBV28|TRBD1
TGTGCCAGCAGGGCGGACAGGGTCCATGGCTACACCTTC
CASRADRVHGYTF
>TRBJ2-7|NA|TRBV7-8|NA
TGTGCCAGCAGCACCCAAGGTGGGCTTTACGAGCAGTACTTC
CASSTQGGLYEQYF
>TRBJ1-1|NA|TRBV14|NA
TGTGCCAGCAGCCAACCCCCGGGGGGGGGAGCTTTCTTT
CASSQPPGGGAFF
>TRBJ1-2|once|TRBV30|NA
TGTGCCTGGAGTGTACAGGCCCGGGGCTATGGCTACACCTTC
CAWSVQARGYGYTF
>TRBJ1-2|few|TRBV7-9|NA
TGTGCCAGCAGCAACAGGGTTCATGGCTACACCTTC
CASSNRVHGYTF
>TRBJ1-6|NA|TRBV28|TRBD1
TGTGCCAGCACCACGACAGGGGCCAATTCACCCCTCCACTTT
CASTTTGANSPLHF